This T cell receptor beta chain emerged from a study of beta chain features in type 1 diabetes. The study reverse transcribed the entire isolated RNA, so it sequenced expressed TCRB transcripts. Samples of naive, central memory and regulatory T cells yielded a mean of around 3.5 million reads. TCRdb keeps only in-frame clones here, not all; method: immunoSEQ multiplex PCR. The sample lists 130,000 to 150,000 clones; roughly a tenth were seen once. The germline V gene encodes CDR1 KGHSH and CDR2 LQKENI. This CDR3 has 16 amino acids. After removal of 0 bases from V and 5 bases from J, the junction contained 5 bases not matched to a gene. Overall study findings and caveats: In every one of the four CD4+ subsets, TCRB CDR3s were moderately but significantly shorter in Type 1 diabetes patients. VDJ junctions from type 1 diabetes patients carried fewer insertions and larger deletions.

In regard to this clone: Its antigen is as yet unknown.

It was via CD45RO/CCR7/CD25/CD127/CD95/CD27 that CD4+ naive, central memory, regulatory and stem cell-like memory cells were sorted. Sequencing input: central memory CD4+ T cells from blood. V is TRBV18 and J is TRBJ1-5; the match to TRBD1 covers 9 bases. This clonotype was obtained from a man between 18 and 35 years old in good health. The CDR3 is CASSPPTTGGYQPQHF. The CDR3 DNA reads TGTGCCAGCTCACCACCGACAACAGGGGGCTATCAGCCCCAGCATTTT. Together with reference TRBV18 and TRBJ1-5, the CDR3 gives the full variable domain: NAGVMQNPRHLVRRRGQEARLRCSPMKGHSHVYWYRQLPEEGLKFMVYLQKENIIDESGMPKERFSAEFPKEGPSILRIQQVVRGDSAAYFCASSPPTTGGYQPQHFGDGTRLSIL.